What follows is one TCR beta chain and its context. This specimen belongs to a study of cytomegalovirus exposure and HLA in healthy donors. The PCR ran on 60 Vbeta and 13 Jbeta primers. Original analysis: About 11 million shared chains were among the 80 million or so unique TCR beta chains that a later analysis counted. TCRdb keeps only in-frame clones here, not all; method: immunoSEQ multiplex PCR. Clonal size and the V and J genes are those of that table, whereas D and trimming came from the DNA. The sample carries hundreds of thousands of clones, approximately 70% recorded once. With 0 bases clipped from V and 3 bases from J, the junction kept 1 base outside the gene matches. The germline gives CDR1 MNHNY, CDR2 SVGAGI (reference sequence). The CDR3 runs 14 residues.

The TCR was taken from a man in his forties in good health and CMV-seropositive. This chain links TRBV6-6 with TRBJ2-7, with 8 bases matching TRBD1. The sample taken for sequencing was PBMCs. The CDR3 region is CASSYSGQGYEQYF. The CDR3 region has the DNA TGTGCCAGCAGTTACTCAGGACAGGGCTACGAGCAGTACTTC.